This T cell receptor (beta chain) was found in a study of blood T cell repertoires in COVID-19. Produced via immunoSEQ multiplex PCR; TCRdb's table is partial and in-frame only. The sample lists hundreds of thousands of clones, about 88% occurring once. Trimming stripped 6 bases from V and 3 bases from J, with 11 bases between. The CDR3 extends over 14 amino acids. CDR1 LGHDT and CDR2 YNNKEL come from the germline V gene (reference sequence). The chain carries TRBV3-1 (or the pseudogene TRBV3-2) and TRBJ1-4; no definite D call. This receptor was obtained from a woman in her sixties or seventies with acute or convalescent COVID-19. What was sequenced was peripheral blood. For the CDR3, the DNA is TGTGCCAGCAGTCACACGGGGTCTAATGAAAAACTGTTTTTT. It is translated as CASSHTGSNEKLFF.